Below, 10 T cell receptor beta chains from the same sample are listed, as sequenced in a study of cytomegalovirus exposure and HLA in healthy donors. 60 Vbeta and 13 Jbeta primers were used in PCR. Some clones are missing from TCRdb's copy, which holds only in-frame ones; the method was immunoSEQ multiplex PCR. Of 100,000 to 150,000 clones listed, 83% are singletons. Sequencing was carried out using PBMCs. The receptors stem from a woman aged 40 to 49 in good health and CMV-seropositive.

The rearrangement joins TRBV30 to TRBJ1-1, with D uncertain. The CDR3 extends over 12 amino acids. The ends were cut back, 2 bases at V and 0 bases at J, with 4 bases in the middle. CDR1 is GTSNPN, CDR2 SVGIG, per germline (reference sequence). The chain's CDR3 is CAWSLMNTEAFF. The DNA for the CDR3 is TGTGCCTGGAGTCTAATGAACACTGAAGCTTTCTTT.

The chain links TRBV10-2 to TRBJ1-6; 9 positions agree with TRBD1. CDR3 length: 15 residues. Germline CDR1 WSHSY, CDR2 SAAADI. The V segment lost 6 bases and the J segment 7 bases; nucleotides outside the gene matches: 7. CDR3 amino acids: CASSVGGTGNSPLHF. The DNA for the CDR3 is TGCGCCAGCAGCGTTGGCGGGACAGGGAATTCACCCCTCCACTTT.

The chain is built from TRBV6-1 and TRBJ1-2; 7 bases are a match to TRBD1. Germline V lookup: CDR1 MNHNS, CDR2 SASEGT. The V gene end was trimmed by 4 bases and the J gene end by 5 bases; junction bases not matched to a gene: 7. This CDR3 region has 14 residues. CDR3 region: CASSVTGARYGYTF. Written as DNA, the CDR3 is TGTGCCAGCAGTGTTACAGGGGCAAGGTATGGCTACACCTTC.

This rearrangement joins TRBV5-1 to TRBJ1-1, with D hard to call. The CDR3 runs 13 residues. Germline CDR1 reads SGHRS; CDR2 reads YFSETQ. V was clipped by 7 bases and J by 3 bases, with 13 bases between them. The CDR3 DNA reads TGCGCCAGCCAAGTGGCCGAGGACACTGAAGCTTTCTTT. It codes for CASQVAEDTEAFF.

The rearrangement joins TRBV7-9 to TRBJ1-4; 7 nucleotides agree with TRBD1. V dropped 3 bases and J dropped 8; count of bases not matched to a gene: 6. Germline V gene sequence: CDR1 SEHNR, CDR2 FQNEAQ (reference sequence). The CDR3 runs 14 residues. CDR3 loop: CASSFRDSREKLFF. CDR3 DNA sequence: TGTGCCAGCAGCTTCCGGGACAGTCGCGAAAAACTGTTTTTT.

The rearrangement uses TRBV7-8 and TRBJ2-7; D ambiguous. In germline, CDR1 is SGHVS, CDR2 FQNEAQ. V was trimmed by 0 bases and J by 4 bases, leaving 7 bases between them. The length of the CDR3 is 13 residues. In nucleotides, the CDR3 is TGTGCCAGCAGCTTAGCCCTGAGGTACGAGCAGTACTTC. Its translation is CASSLALRYEQYF.

The chain is built from TRBV7-8 and TRBJ2-2; D call uncertain. Per germline, CDR1 SGHVS and CDR2 FQNEAQ. The CDR3 runs to 11 residues. Trimming stripped 10 bases from V and 5 bases from J, with 8 bases between. The CDR3 spells CAIFFTGELFF. The CDR3 DNA reads as TGTGCCATATTTTTTACCGGGGAGCTGTTTTTT.

The chain couples TRBV19 to TRBJ1-2; a possible D gene is TRBD1 (5 bases). The CDR3 covers 18 residues. CDR1 LNHDA and CDR2 SQIVND come from the germline V gene (reference sequence). V gave up 1 base and J gave up 2 bases, with 20 bases separating them. The DNA of the CDR3 is TGTGCCAGTAGTATAGGGGTCCTTAGGGGAGGAGGGAACTATGGCTACACCTTC. This translates into CASSIGVLRGGGNYGYTF.

This clone was observed a handful of times. This rearrangement joins TRBV28 to TRBJ2-5, with a tentative D call TRBD1 (6 bases). This CDR3 is 14 amino acids long. Germline CDR1 is MDHEN and CDR2 is SYDVKM. V lost 2 bases and J 4 bases, leaving 11 bases between the germline ends. The CDR3: CASSLRAGAETQYF. CDR3 DNA sequence: TGTGCCAGCAGTTTACGGGCAGGGGCAGAGACCCAGTACTTC.

This clone was recorded a few times. The CDR3 region is CASSPTRDKGGQETQYF. The DNA for the CDR3 is TGTGCCAGCAGCCCAACCCGGGACAAGGGGGGGCAAGAGACCCAGTACTTC. The chain links TRBV5-4 to TRBJ2-5, with a possible D match to TRBD2 (7 bases). CDR1 and CDR2 (germline): SGHNT, YYREEE (reference sequence). The CDR3 length is 17 residues. Trimming stripped 4 bases from V and 2 bases from J, with 21 bases between.